This TCR beta chain originates from a study of response to subunit inactivated influenza vaccine. This clonotype was counted between two and nine times. Germline loops: CDR1 KGHDR, CDR2 SFDVKD. This CDR3 region has 15 residues. Trimming removed 4 bases from V and 0 bases from J; junction bases left unmatched: 2. TCRdb re-analysed the RT-PCR reads in MiXCR, keeping a single row per CDR3 protein. The data contain 650,000 to 800,000 distinct CDR3 sequences, approximately 15% of them singletons. The chain joins TRBV24-1 to TRBJ2-3, with 8 bases identical to TRBD1. The sample here was PBMCs from blood, taken around two weeks before vaccination. The sequence was collected from a man in his fifties or sixties who received an inactivated influenza vaccine. Written as DNA, the CDR3 is TGTGCCACCAGTGAACGGACAGGGAGCACAGATACGCAGTATTTT. Its translation is CATSERTGSTDTQYF.